The clone carrying this T cell receptor beta chain turned up a few times. Its antigen is as yet unknown. This sample is drawn from a study of radiotherapy plus CTLA-4 blockade in lung cancer. Study results and limitations: Once radiotherapy plus ipilimumab had been given, TCR clones derived from tumor expanded in blood.

People whose metastatic non-small-cell lung cancer was chemo-refractory got focal radiation along with CTLA-4 blockade by ipilimumab. The V end was cut by 5 bases, the J end by 5 bases, with 9 bases between. The germline gives CDR1 SGHDT, CDR2 YYEEEE. The CDR3 is made up of 12 amino acids. The repertoire was sequenced with immunoSEQ multiplex PCR; TCRdb's copy has only in-frame clones and lacks some. The sample contains 20,000 to 30,000 clones, roughly 70% of which appear only once. This rearrangement joins TRBV5-6 to TRBJ2-3, with a tentative D call TRBD2 (6 bases). This receptor was identified in a human donor with non-small cell lung cancer whose response to radiotherapy plus ipilimumab could not be evaluated. Sequences were derived from peripheral blood, sampled from a patient treated with radiotherapy plus ipilimumab. The CDR3 sequence: CASRLGGDTQYF. Written as DNA, the CDR3 is TGTGCCAGCAGACTGGGAGGAGATACGCAGTATTTT.